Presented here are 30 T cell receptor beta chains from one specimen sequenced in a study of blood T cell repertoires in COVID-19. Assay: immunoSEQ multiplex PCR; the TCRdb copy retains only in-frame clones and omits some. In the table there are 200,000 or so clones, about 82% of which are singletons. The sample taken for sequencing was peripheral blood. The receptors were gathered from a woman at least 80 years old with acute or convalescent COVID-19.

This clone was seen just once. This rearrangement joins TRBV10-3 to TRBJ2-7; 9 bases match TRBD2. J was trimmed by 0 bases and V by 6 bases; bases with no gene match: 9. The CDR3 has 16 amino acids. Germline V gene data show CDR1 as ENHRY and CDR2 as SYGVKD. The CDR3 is CAISMTSGELSYEQYF. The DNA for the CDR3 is TGTGCCATCAGCATGACTAGCGGTGAACTCTCCTACGAGCAGTACTTC.

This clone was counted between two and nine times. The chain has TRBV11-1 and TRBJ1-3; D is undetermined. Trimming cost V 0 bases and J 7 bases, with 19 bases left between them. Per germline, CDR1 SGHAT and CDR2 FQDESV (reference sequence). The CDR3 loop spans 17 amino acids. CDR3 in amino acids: CASSLASAGVSANTIYF. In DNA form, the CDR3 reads TGTGCCAGCAGCTTAGCGTCAGCCGGGGTCTCGGCGAACACCATATATTTT. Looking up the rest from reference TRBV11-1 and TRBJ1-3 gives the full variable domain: EAEVAQSPRYKITEKSQAVAFWCDPISGHATLYWYRQILGQGPELLVQFQDESVVDDSQLPKDRFSAERLKGVDSTLKIQPAELGDSAMYLCASSLASAGVSANTIYFGEGSWLTVV.

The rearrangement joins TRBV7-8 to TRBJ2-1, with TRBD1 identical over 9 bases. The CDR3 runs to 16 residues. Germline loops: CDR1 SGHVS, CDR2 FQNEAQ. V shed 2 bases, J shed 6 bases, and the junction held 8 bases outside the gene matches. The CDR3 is CASSLPGQGMSNEQFF. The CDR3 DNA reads TGTGCCAGCAGCTTACCGGGACAGGGTATGAGCAATGAGCAGTTCTTC.

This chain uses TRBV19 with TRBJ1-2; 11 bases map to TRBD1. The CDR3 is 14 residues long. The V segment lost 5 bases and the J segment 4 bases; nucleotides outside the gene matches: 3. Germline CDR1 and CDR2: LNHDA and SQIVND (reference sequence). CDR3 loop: CASSSGTGGYGYTF. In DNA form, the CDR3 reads TGTGCCAGTAGTTCCGGGACAGGGGGCTATGGCTACACCTTC.

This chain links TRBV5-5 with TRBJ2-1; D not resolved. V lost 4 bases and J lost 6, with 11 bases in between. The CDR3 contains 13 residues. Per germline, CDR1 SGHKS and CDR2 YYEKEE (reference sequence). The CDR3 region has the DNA TGTGCCAGCAGCCCCCCGTCCCCCAATGAGCAGTTCTTC. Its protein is CASSPPSPNEQFF. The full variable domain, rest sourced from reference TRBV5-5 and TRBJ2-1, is DAGVTQSPTHLIKTRGQQVTLRCSPISGHKSVSWYQQVLGQGPQFIFQYYEKEERGRGNFPDRFSARQFPNYSSELNVNALLLGDSALYLCASSPPSPNEQFFGPGTRLTVL.

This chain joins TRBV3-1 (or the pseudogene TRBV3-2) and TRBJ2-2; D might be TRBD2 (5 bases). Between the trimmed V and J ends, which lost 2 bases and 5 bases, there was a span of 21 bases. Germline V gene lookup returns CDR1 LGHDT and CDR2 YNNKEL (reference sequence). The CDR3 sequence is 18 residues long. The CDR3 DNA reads TGTGCCAGCAGCCAAATCAGCCACCCCAGAGCGGAGACCGGGGAGCTGTTTTTT. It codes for CASSQISHPRAETGELFF.

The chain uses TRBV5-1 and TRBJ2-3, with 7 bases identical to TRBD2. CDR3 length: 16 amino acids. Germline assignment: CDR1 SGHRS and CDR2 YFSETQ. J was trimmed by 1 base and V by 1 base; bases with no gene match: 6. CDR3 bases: TGCGCCAGCAGCTTGTATAGCGGGTCCCGCACAGATACGCAGTATTTT. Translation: CASSLYSGSRTDTQYF.

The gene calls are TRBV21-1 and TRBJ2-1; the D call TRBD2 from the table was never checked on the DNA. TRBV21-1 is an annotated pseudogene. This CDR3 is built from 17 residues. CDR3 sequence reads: CASSKGKVAGSIDEQFF. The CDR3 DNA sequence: TGTGCCAGCAGCAAAGGGAAAGTAGCGGGAAGTATCGATGAGCAGTTCTTC.

The CDR3 DNA reads as TGTGCCAGCATTGGTACCCAACGGGGGAATGAGCAGTTCTTC. Translation gives CASIGTQRGNEQFF. This sequence joins TRBV6-5 and TRBJ2-1, with a weak D call TRBD2 (6 bases). Germline CDR1 is MNHEY and CDR2 is SVGAGI. Trimming took off 7 bases at V and 7 bases at J, with 17 bases between the two ends. The CDR3 extends over 14 amino acids.

CDR3 DNA: TGTGCCAGCAGTATCCCGTGGAGGGACCTCTACGAGCAGTACTTC. It yields the protein CASSIPWRDLYEQYF. The J gene is TRBJ2-7, the V gene TRBV27, with D perhaps TRBD2 (6 bases). This CDR3 comprises 15 residues. The ends were cut back, 5 bases at V and 3 bases at J, with 17 bases in the middle. CDR1 MNHEY and CDR2 SMNVEV come from the germline V gene (reference sequence).

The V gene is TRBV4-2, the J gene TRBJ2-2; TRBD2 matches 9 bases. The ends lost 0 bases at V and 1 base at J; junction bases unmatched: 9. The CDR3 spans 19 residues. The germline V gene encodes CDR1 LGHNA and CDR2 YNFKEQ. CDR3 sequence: CASSQDPRLAGKNTGELFF. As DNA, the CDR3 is TGTGCCAGCAGCCAAGATCCGCGGCTAGCGGGGAAGAACACCGGGGAGCTGTTTTTT.

The CDR3 region is CASSDYRGNTEAFF. CDR3 in DNA: TGCGCCAGCAGCGACTACAGGGGGAACACTGAAGCTTTCTTT. This rearrangement joins TRBV10-1 to TRBJ1-1; 7 bases are a match to TRBD1. V was clipped by 6 bases and J by 1 base; unmatched bases: 5. Germline loops: CDR1 WNHNN, CDR2 SYGVQD (reference sequence). The CDR3 is 14 residues long.

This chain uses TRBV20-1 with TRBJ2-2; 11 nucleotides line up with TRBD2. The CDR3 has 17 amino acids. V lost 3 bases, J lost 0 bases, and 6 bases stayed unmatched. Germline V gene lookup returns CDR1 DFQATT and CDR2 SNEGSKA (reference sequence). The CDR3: CSASLRLAGPNTGELFF. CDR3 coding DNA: TGCAGTGCTAGTTTACGACTAGCGGGACCGAACACCGGGGAGCTGTTTTTT.

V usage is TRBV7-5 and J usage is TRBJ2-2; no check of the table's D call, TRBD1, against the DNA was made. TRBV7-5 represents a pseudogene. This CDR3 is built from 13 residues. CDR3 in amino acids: CARSLGRSGELFF. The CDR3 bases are TGTGCCAGAAGCTTGGGGCGGTCCGGGGAGCTGTTTTTT.

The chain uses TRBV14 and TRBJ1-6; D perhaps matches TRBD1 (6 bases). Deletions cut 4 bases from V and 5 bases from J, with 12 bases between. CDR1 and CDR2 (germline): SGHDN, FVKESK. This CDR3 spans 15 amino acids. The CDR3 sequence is CASSRGQGNNSPLHF. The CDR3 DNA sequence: TGTGCCAGCAGCCGTGGGCAGGGGAATAATTCACCCCTCCACTTT.

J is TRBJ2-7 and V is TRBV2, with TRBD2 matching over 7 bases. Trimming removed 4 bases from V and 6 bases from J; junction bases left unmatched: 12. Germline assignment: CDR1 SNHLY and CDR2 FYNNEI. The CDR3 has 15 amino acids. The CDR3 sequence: CASSVGGRGIGEQYF. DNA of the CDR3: TGTGCCAGCAGTGTCGGGGGGAGGGGTATCGGCGAGCAGTACTTC.

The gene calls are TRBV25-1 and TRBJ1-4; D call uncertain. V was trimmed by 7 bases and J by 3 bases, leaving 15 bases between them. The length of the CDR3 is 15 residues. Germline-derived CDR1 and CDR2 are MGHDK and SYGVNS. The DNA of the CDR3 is TGTGCCAGCACGGGCAGGAGGTCATCTAATGAAAAACTGTTTTTT. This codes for CASTGRRSSNEKLFF. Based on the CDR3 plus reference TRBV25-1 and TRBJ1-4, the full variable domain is EADIYQTPRYLVIGTGKKITLECSQTMGHDKMYWYQQDPGMELHLIHYSYGVNSTEKGDLSSESTVSRIRTEHFPLTLESARPSHTSQYLCASTGRRSSNEKLFFGSGTQLSVL.

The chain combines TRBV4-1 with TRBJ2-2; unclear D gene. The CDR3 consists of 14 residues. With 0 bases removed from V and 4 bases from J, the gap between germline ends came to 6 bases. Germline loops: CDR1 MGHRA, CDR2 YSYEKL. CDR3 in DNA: TGCGCCAGCAGCCAAGATCGAGCCACCGGGGAGCTGTTTTTT. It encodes CASSQDRATGELFF.

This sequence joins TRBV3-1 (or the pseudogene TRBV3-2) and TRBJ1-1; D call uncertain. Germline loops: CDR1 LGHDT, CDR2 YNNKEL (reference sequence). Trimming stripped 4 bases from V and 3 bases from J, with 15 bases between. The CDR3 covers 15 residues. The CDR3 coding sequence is TGTGCCAGCAGCCGCATGAACCCGTCGGACACTGAAGCTTTCTTT. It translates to CASSRMNPSDTEAFF.

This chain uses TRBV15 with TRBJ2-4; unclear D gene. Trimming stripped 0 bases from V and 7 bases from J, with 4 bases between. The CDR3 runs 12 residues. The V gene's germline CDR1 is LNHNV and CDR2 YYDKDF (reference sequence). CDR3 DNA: TGTGCCACCAGCAGAGACTCGAACATTCAGTACTTC. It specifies CATSRDSNIQYF.

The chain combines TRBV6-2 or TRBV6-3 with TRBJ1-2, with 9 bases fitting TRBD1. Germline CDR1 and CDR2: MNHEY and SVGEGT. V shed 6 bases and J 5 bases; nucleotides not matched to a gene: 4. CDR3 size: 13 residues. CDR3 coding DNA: TGTGCCAGCAGCACAGGGACAGGGTATGGCTACACCTTC. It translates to CASSTGTGYGYTF.

Written as DNA, the CDR3 is TGTGCCAGCAGGACGGGAGGGGCGCTCCTCCATGGCTACACCTTC. Amino acid sequence: CASRTGGALLHGYTF. The chain joins TRBV6-5 to TRBJ1-2; perhaps TRBD1 as D (5 bases). Germline V CDR1 and CDR2: MNHEY, SVGAGI. The V end lost 6 bases, the J end lost 6 bases, and 20 bases lay between the germline ends. This CDR3 is 15 amino acids long.

The CDR3: CASSESAGFSQETQYF. The CDR3 coding sequence is TGTGCCAGCAGTGAGTCGGCAGGGTTTAGTCAAGAGACCCAGTACTTC. The chain uses TRBV2 and TRBJ2-5; the D gene is possibly TRBD1 (5 bases). The CDR3 spans 16 residues. The germline gives CDR1 SNHLY, CDR2 FYNNEI. The germline V and J ends were trimmed by 3 bases and 2 bases, with 16 bases remaining between them.

CDR3 coding DNA: TGTGCCAGCAGCTTAACTGGGAGTGATACCTACGAGCAGTACTTC. Translating it yields CASSLTGSDTYEQYF. The chain joins TRBV7-3 to TRBJ2-7, with D possibly TRBD2 on 5 matching bases. The CDR3 totals 15 residues. Per the germline V gene, CDR1 is SGHTA and CDR2 is FQGTGA. V lost 0 bases and J lost 2, with 11 bases in between.

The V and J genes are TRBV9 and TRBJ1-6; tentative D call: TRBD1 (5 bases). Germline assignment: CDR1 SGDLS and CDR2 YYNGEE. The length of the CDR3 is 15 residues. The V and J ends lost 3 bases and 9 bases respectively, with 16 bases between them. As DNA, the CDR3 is TGTGCCAGCAGCGGAGATTCAAGGGGAGGTTCACCCCTCCACTTT. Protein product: CASSGDSRGGSPLHF.

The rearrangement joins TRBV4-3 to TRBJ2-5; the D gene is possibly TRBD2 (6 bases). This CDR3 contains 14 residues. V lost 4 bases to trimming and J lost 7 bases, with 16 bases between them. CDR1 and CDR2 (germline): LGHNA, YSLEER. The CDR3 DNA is TGCGCCAGCAGCCTTAGACACGAAGCGGGGACCCAGTACTTC. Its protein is CASSLRHEAGTQYF.

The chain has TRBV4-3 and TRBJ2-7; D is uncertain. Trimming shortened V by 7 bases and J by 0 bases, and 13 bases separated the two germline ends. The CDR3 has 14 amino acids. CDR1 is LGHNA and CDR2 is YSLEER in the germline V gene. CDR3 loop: CASKSALSSYEQYF. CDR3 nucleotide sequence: TGCGCCAGCAAGAGCGCCCTAAGCTCCTACGAGCAGTACTTC.

CDR3 in amino acids: CASSSSPQGIGELFF. In nucleotides, the CDR3 is TGTGCCAGTAGTTCGAGCCCCCAGGGAATCGGGGAGCTGTTTTTT. This chain connects TRBV19 to TRBJ2-2; tentative D call: TRBD1 (5 bases). This CDR3 comprises 15 residues. Germline V CDR1 and CDR2: LNHDA, SQIVND (reference sequence). Trimming took off 5 bases at V and 7 bases at J, with 17 bases between the two ends.

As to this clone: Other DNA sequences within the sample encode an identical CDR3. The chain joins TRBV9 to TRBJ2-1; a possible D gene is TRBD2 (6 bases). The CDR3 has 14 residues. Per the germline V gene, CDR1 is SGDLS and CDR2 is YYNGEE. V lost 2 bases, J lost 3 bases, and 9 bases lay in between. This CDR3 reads CASSVGGDYNEQFF. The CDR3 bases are TGTGCCAGCAGCGTGGGCGGGGACTACAATGAGCAGTTCTTC.

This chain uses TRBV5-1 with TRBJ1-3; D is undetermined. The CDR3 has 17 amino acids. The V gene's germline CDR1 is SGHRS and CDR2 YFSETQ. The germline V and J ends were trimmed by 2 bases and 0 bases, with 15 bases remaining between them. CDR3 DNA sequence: TGCGCCAGCAGCTTTCGGAGTTCAGCAAGCTCTGGAAACACCATATATTTT. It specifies CASSFRSSASSGNTIYF.